Following are 3 T cell receptor beta chains from one sample sequenced in a study of T cells in Graves' hyperthyroidism and ophthalmopathy. Amplified regions were TCR beta CDR3 sequences from RNA transcripts. RT-PCR in the first round (using the HTBI primer set) targeted the TCR CDR3. TCRdb re-analysed the multiplex PCR reads in MiXCR, keeping a single row per CDR3 protein. The table includes roughly 570,000 distinct CDR3 sequences, 46% detected once. The sequenced sample was peripheral blood or thyroid tissue (not recorded which). These receptors were collected from a woman aged 18-29 years with Graves' hyperthyroidism.

The V gene is TRBV20-1, the J gene TRBJ2-7, with D possibly matching TRBD1 (5 bases). Trimming stripped 3 bases from V and 3 bases from J, with 15 bases between. From germline, CDR1 is DFQATT and CDR2 SNEGSKA (reference sequence). This CDR3 region has 14 residues. The CDR3 region has the DNA TGCAGTGCTAGCCCCAGGGTTAAAGGCTACGAGCAGTACTTC. It is translated as CSASPRVKGYEQYF.

This clonotype appeared once. V and J are TRBV20-1 and TRBJ2-7; perhaps TRBD2 as D (6 bases). Per the germline V gene, CDR1 is DFQATT and CDR2 is SNEGSKA (reference sequence). The CDR3 runs to 14 residues. The V end was cut by 5 bases, the J end by 4 bases, with 18 bases between. Here the CDR3 DNA reads TGCAGTGCTGGAGGCATAGGGGAGGCGTACGAGCAGTACTTC. This translates into CSAGGIGEAYEQYF.

This clonotype was recorded many times. This chain joins TRBV7-9 and TRBJ2-7; weak D call: TRBD1 (6 bases). Germline loops: CDR1 SEHNR, CDR2 FQNEAQ (reference sequence). This CDR3 spans 16 amino acids. V lost 5 bases and J 5 bases, leaving 22 bases between the germline ends. In DNA form, the CDR3 reads TGTGCCAGCAGCCCCTACGGACAGCCGTTGGGGAACGAGCAGTACTTC. Translating gives CASSPYGQPLGNEQYF.